Sequencing of this T cell receptor (beta chain) was carried out in a study of cytomegalovirus exposure and HLA in healthy donors. 13 Jbeta primers and 60 Vbeta primers were used for the PCR. Profiled with immunoSEQ multiplex PCR; TCRdb holds only in-frame clones, not every one. This sample carries roughly 170,000 clones, roughly four fifths of them seen once, and the ten largest clones take under 5%. V was trimmed by 3 bases and J by 4 bases, leaving 7 bases between them. This CDR3 is 13 amino acids long. Germline CDR1 LNHNV, CDR2 YYDKDF (reference sequence). The source of this sequence is a man in his late teens or twenties in good health and CMV-seronegative. The sample taken for sequencing was PBMCs. J is TRBJ2-1 and V is TRBV15, with TRBD1 as a possible D gene (6 bases). CDR3 protein: CATSSDRYNEQFF. The CDR3, as DNA: TGTGCCACCAGCAGCGACAGGTACAATGAGCAGTTCTTC.